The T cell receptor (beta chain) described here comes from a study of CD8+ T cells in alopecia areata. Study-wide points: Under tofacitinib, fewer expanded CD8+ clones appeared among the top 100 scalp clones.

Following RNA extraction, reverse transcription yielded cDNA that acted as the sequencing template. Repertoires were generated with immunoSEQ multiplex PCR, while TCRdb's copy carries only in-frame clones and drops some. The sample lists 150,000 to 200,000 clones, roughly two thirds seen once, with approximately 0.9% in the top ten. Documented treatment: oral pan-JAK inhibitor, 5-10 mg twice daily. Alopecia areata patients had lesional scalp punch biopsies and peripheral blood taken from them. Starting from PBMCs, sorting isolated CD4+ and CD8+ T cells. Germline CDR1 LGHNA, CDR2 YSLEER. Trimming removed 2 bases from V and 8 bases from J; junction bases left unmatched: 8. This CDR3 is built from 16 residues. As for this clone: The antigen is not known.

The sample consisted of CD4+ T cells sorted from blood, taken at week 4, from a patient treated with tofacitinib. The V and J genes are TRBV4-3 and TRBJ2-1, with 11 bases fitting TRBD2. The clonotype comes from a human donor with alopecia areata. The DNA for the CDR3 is TGCGCCAGCAGCCAAATGACTAGCGGGGTTTGGGATGAGCAGTTCTTC. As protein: CASSQMTSGVWDEQFF.